The rows below give T cell receptor beta chains drawn from one sample of a study of blood T cell repertoires in COVID-19. Assay: immunoSEQ multiplex PCR; the TCRdb copy retains only in-frame clones and omits some. This table holds a few hundred thousand clones, 70% to 90% found once. The material sequenced was peripheral blood. The receptors originated from a woman aged 50 to 60 with acute or convalescent COVID-19. Both conserved end residues are part of each CDR3. The order of the fields is J gene, V gene, clone size, D gene, CDR3 DNA, CDR3 protein. D genes are given only for firm matches. Some rows mark clone size as missing; the rest say once, few, many or name a class of expanded clone.

J gene: TRBJ2-5
V gene: TRBV10-3
clone size: NA
D gene: TRBD1
CDR3 DNA: TGTGCCATCAGTCCAGGGGGCGAACAAGAGACCCAGTACTTC
CDR3 protein: CAISPGGEQETQYF

J gene: TRBJ2-5
V gene: TRBV5-1
clone size: NA
D gene: TRBD1
CDR3 DNA: TGCGCCAGCAGCTTGGCGGGACAGGGCCAAGAGACCCAGTACTTC
CDR3 protein: CASSLAGQGQETQYF

J gene: TRBJ2-4
V gene: TRBV19
clone size: NA
D gene: TRBD1
CDR3 DNA: TGTGCCAGTCAACAGGGGCGAGCCAAAAACATTCAGTACTTC
CDR3 protein: CASQQGRAKNIQYF

J gene: TRBJ1-2
V gene: TRBV9
clone size: NA
D gene: TRBD1
CDR3 DNA: TGTGCCAGCAGCGTAGGGTCGGGACAGTACCTCTATGGCTACACCTTC
CDR3 protein: CASSVGSGQYLYGYTF

J gene: TRBJ1-2
V gene: TRBV28
clone size: NA
D gene: NA
CDR3 DNA: TGTGCCAGTACTGAAGGGGGAGGGGTTGGCTACACCTTC
CDR3 protein: CASTEGGGVGYTF

J gene: TRBJ1-5
V gene: TRBV5-6
clone size: few
D gene: TRBD1
CDR3 DNA: TGTGCCAGCAGCTCGGCCGGGACAGGGGGCTGGCCCCAGCATTTT
CDR3 protein: CASSSAGTGGWPQHF

J gene: TRBJ2-1
V gene: TRBV3-1/TRBV3-2
clone size: NA
D gene: TRBD2
CDR3 DNA: TGTGCCAGCAGCCAAGAAGCGGGAATATACAATGAGCAGTTCTTC
CDR3 protein: CASSQEAGIYNEQFF

J gene: TRBJ1-5
V gene: TRBV19
clone size: NA
D gene: NA
CDR3 DNA: TGTGCCAGTAGCCCACCGGGAGGAGGGAGTAGCAATCAGCCCCAGCATTTT
CDR3 protein: CASSPPGGGSSNQPQHF

J gene: TRBJ2-7
V gene: TRBV7-9
clone size: few
D gene: TRBD2
CDR3 DNA: TGTGCCAGCAGCTTCCAAGGCGGGGGACCTGTCTACGAGCAGTACTTC
CDR3 protein: CASSFQGGGPVYEQYF

J gene: TRBJ2-1
V gene: TRBV21-1
clone size: NA
D gene: NA
CDR3 DNA: TGTGCCAGCAGCAAATCGTTCGGGGACAGTAATTACAATGAGCAGTTCTTC
CDR3 protein: CASSKSFGDSNYNEQFF

J gene: TRBJ2-7
V gene: TRBV5-1
clone size: NA
D gene: NA
CDR3 DNA: TGCGCCAGCAGCTTGGCCGCAGGGTTGAACGAGCAGTACTTC
CDR3 protein: CASSLAAGLNEQYF

J gene: TRBJ2-4
V gene: TRBV5-5
clone size: NA
D gene: TRBD2
CDR3 DNA: TGTGCCAGCAGCGAAGACGGACTAGCGAATGACATTCAGTACTTC
CDR3 protein: CASSEDGLANDIQYF

J gene: TRBJ1-1
V gene: TRBV2
clone size: NA
D gene: NA
CDR3 DNA: TGTGCCAGCAGTCCCCTACCCCCTGAAGCTTTCTTT
CDR3 protein: CASSPLPPEAFF

J gene: TRBJ1-3
V gene: TRBV5-1
clone size: NA
D gene: NA
CDR3 DNA: TGCGCCAGCAGCGCAACAGGGAGCTTCACTGGAAACACCATATATTTT
CDR3 protein: CASSATGSFTGNTIYF

J gene: TRBJ1-5
V gene: TRBV12-3/TRBV12-4
clone size: NA
D gene: NA
CDR3 DNA: TGTGCCAGCAGAGGACGGCGGGGGCAGCCCCAGCATTTT
CDR3 protein: CASRGRRGQPQHF

J gene: TRBJ2-7
V gene: TRBV5-4
clone size: NA
D gene: NA
CDR3 DNA: TGTGCCAGCAGCTTCGGACAGTCCTACGAGCAGTACTTC
CDR3 protein: CASSFGQSYEQYF

J gene: TRBJ2-7
V gene: TRBV7-8
clone size: once
D gene: TRBD1
CDR3 DNA: TGTGCCAGCACCTTGCTTTTTGTTGAGGGGGCAGGGGAGCAGTACTTC
CDR3 protein: CASTLLFVEGAGEQYF

J gene: TRBJ1-1
V gene: TRBV15
clone size: NA
D gene: NA
CDR3 DNA: TGTGCCACCAGCAGAGTATGGACAGAGAACACTGAAGCTTTCTTT
CDR3 protein: CATSRVWTENTEAFF

J gene: TRBJ2-3
V gene: TRBV4-1
clone size: NA
D gene: NA
CDR3 DNA: TGCGCCAGCAGCCCAGGCTATACGCAGTATTTT
CDR3 protein: CASSPGYTQYF

J gene: TRBJ2-5
V gene: TRBV7-6
clone size: NA
D gene: TRBD2
CDR3 DNA: TGTGCCAGCAGCTTAGCCCCACCTAGCGGGTTCCAAGAGACCCAGTACTTC
CDR3 protein: CASSLAPPSGFQETQYF

J gene: TRBJ2-7
V gene: TRBV18
clone size: NA
D gene: NA
CDR3 DNA: TGTGCCAGCTCACCAATGTCAGGGGAGGGATCCTACGAGCAGTACTTC
CDR3 protein: CASSPMSGEGSYEQYF

J gene: TRBJ2-3
V gene: TRBV5-1
clone size: NA
D gene: NA
CDR3 DNA: TGCGCCAGCAGCTTTTTACCCCGGAGCGACGCCACAGATACGCAGTATTTT
CDR3 protein: CASSFLPRSDATDTQYF

J gene: TRBJ1-4
V gene: TRBV20-1
clone size: NA
D gene: TRBD1
CDR3 DNA: TGCAGTGCTAGTTTCGGGACAGGGGCCGAAAAACTGTTTTTT
CDR3 protein: CSASFGTGAEKLFF

J gene: TRBJ2-1
V gene: TRBV24-1
clone size: few
D gene: TRBD2
CDR3 DNA: TGTGCCACCACAAGTAGCGGGAGGAACTCCTACAATGAGCAGTTCTTC
CDR3 protein: CATTSSGRNSYNEQFF

J gene: TRBJ2-7
V gene: TRBV10-3
clone size: NA
D gene: TRBD2
CDR3 DNA: TGTGCCATCAGTACCGGACTAGCGGGAGTTACCTACGAGCAGTACTTC
CDR3 protein: CAISTGLAGVTYEQYF

J gene: TRBJ1-1
V gene: TRBV7-9
clone size: NA
D gene: TRBD1
CDR3 DNA: TGTGCCAGCAGCTCTAGACAGGGGACGATTGAAGCTTTCTTT
CDR3 protein: CASSSRQGTIEAFF

J gene: TRBJ2-3
V gene: TRBV7-3
clone size: NA
D gene: NA
CDR3 DNA: TGTGCCAGCAGCTTAACGGGACTGGGAACTAGCACAGATACGCAGTATTTT
CDR3 protein: CASSLTGLGTSTDTQYF

J gene: TRBJ2-7
V gene: TRBV23-1
clone size: NA
D gene: NA
CDR3 DNA: TGCGCCAGCAGTCACCTCGGCGGAACCTACGAGCAGTACTTC
CDR3 protein: CASSHLGGTYEQYF

J gene: TRBJ2-7
V gene: TRBV2
clone size: NA
D gene: TRBD1
CDR3 DNA: TGTGCCAGCAGTGAAGGGTACGGGACAGATATCTACGAGCAGTACTTC
CDR3 protein: CASSEGYGTDIYEQYF

J gene: TRBJ2-7
V gene: TRBV28
clone size: NA
D gene: TRBD2
CDR3 DNA: TGTGCCAGCAGTGGACTAGTTGGATCATACGAGCAGTACTTC
CDR3 protein: CASSGLVGSYEQYF

J gene: TRBJ2-1
V gene: TRBV7-2
clone size: NA
D gene: NA
CDR3 DNA: TGTGCCAGCAGGAGGACAGAGTTCTACAATGAGCAGTTCTTC
CDR3 protein: CASRRTEFYNEQFF

J gene: TRBJ1-6
V gene: TRBV5-1
clone size: NA
D gene: TRBD1
CDR3 DNA: TGCGCCAGCAGCTTGGCCAATTCTGGCGGGACAGGTCTCCACTTT
CDR3 protein: CASSLANSGGTGLHF

J gene: TRBJ2-2
V gene: TRBV4-2
clone size: NA
D gene: TRBD1
CDR3 DNA: TGTGCCAGCAGCCAAGGGACAGGGGCGGGCGCCGGGGAGCTGTTTTTT
CDR3 protein: CASSQGTGAGAGELFF

J gene: TRBJ2-7
V gene: TRBV10-3
clone size: NA
D gene: NA
CDR3 DNA: TGTGCCATCAGTGACCCGTCCCTCGAGGTCTACGAGCAGTACTTC
CDR3 protein: CAISDPSLEVYEQYF

J gene: TRBJ1-4
V gene: TRBV28
clone size: NA
D gene: NA
CDR3 DNA: TGTGCCAGCAGTTTAGGGGGGGATGAAAAACTGTTTTTT
CDR3 protein: CASSLGGDEKLFF

J gene: TRBJ2-5
V gene: TRBV24-1
clone size: NA
D gene: TRBD2
CDR3 DNA: TGTGCCACCAGTGATTTAGGGACTAGCGTTGAAGAGACCCAGTACTTC
CDR3 protein: CATSDLGTSVEETQYF

J gene: TRBJ1-1
V gene: TRBV6-1
clone size: NA
D gene: NA
CDR3 DNA: TGTGCCAGCAGTGACAGGGGACGGACTGAAGCTTTCTTT
CDR3 protein: CASSDRGRTEAFF

J gene: TRBJ2-1
V gene: TRBV7-9
clone size: once
D gene: NA
CDR3 DNA: TGTGCCAGCAGATTTGGGGCTGGCGGATACAATGAGCAGTTCTTC
CDR3 protein: CASRFGAGGYNEQFF

J gene: TRBJ1-4
V gene: TRBV2
clone size: NA
D gene: NA
CDR3 DNA: TGTGCCAACCTAAGGAGGGGAGGAGACGAAAAACTGTTTTTT
CDR3 protein: CANLRRGGDEKLFF

J gene: TRBJ2-2
V gene: TRBV5-4
clone size: NA
D gene: TRBD1
CDR3 DNA: TGTGCCAGCAGCTTGGCAGGTCAGGGGGCCGGCGAGGAGCTGTTTTTT
CDR3 protein: CASSLAGQGAGEELFF

J gene: TRBJ1-5
V gene: TRBV6-2/TRBV6-3
clone size: NA
D gene: NA
CDR3 DNA: TGTGCCAGCAGTAATCGGGAGGGGAACCAGCCCCAGCATTTT
CDR3 protein: CASSNREGNQPQHF

J gene: TRBJ2-7
V gene: TRBV6-2/TRBV6-3
clone size: NA
D gene: TRBD1
CDR3 DNA: TGTGCCAGCAGCCCTATAACAGGGGGCGACGAGCAGTACTTC
CDR3 protein: CASSPITGGDEQYF

J gene: TRBJ2-7
V gene: TRBV15
clone size: NA
D gene: NA
CDR3 DNA: TGTGCCACCAGCAGAGATAGGGGCAGTTCCCTAGGTCCCTCCTACGAGCAGTACTTC
CDR3 protein: CATSRDRGSSLGPSYEQYF

J gene: TRBJ2-3
V gene: TRBV27
clone size: NA
D gene: TRBD1
CDR3 DNA: TGTGCCAGCAGCTCGGGGGACAGGGGGCCTTTTTCGCGCACAGATACGCAGTATTTT
CDR3 protein: CASSSGDRGPFSRTDTQYF

J gene: TRBJ1-1
V gene: TRBV7-3
clone size: NA
D gene: TRBD1
CDR3 DNA: TGTGCCAGCAGCCTCGGACAGGGTACTGAAGCTTTCTTT
CDR3 protein: CASSLGQGTEAFF

J gene: TRBJ2-1
V gene: TRBV4-1
clone size: NA
D gene: TRBD1
CDR3 DNA: TGCGCCAGCAGCCAACTCCCGGGACAGGGGTACAATGAGCAGTTCTTC
CDR3 protein: CASSQLPGQGYNEQFF

J gene: TRBJ2-5
V gene: TRBV24-1
clone size: NA
D gene: TRBD1
CDR3 DNA: TGTGCCACCAGCTCCGGACAGGGGATTGGGGAGACCCAGTACTTC
CDR3 protein: CATSSGQGIGETQYF

J gene: TRBJ1-6
V gene: TRBV7-9
clone size: NA
D gene: NA
CDR3 DNA: TGTGCCAGCAGCCTGAGTGGCAGGGATTCACCCCTCCACTTT
CDR3 protein: CASSLSGRDSPLHF

J gene: TRBJ2-1
V gene: TRBV28
clone size: NA
D gene: TRBD1
CDR3 DNA: TGTGCCAGCAGTTTATCCATGGGACAGGCTGGGAATGAGCAGTTCTTC
CDR3 protein: CASSLSMGQAGNEQFF

J gene: TRBJ1-5
V gene: TRBV2
clone size: NA
D gene: TRBD1
CDR3 DNA: TGTGCCAGCAACTCGGGACAGAGTCCCCGTCAGCCCCAGCATTTT
CDR3 protein: CASNSGQSPRQPQHF

J gene: TRBJ1-3
V gene: TRBV27
clone size: NA
D gene: TRBD1
CDR3 DNA: TGTGCCAGCAGTCTCGGGACAGGATCTGGAAACACCATATATTTT
CDR3 protein: CASSLGTGSGNTIYF

J gene: TRBJ2-7
V gene: TRBV10-3
clone size: NA
D gene: TRBD2
CDR3 DNA: TGTGCCACCCTTTCTAGCGGGAGGTCGTCCTACGAGCAGTACTTC
CDR3 protein: CATLSSGRSSYEQYF

J gene: TRBJ1-2
V gene: TRBV6-5
clone size: NA
D gene: NA
CDR3 DNA: TGTGCCAGCAGTTACGGGCAGATCTATGGCTACACCTTC
CDR3 protein: CASSYGQIYGYTF

J gene: TRBJ1-5
V gene: TRBV4-3
clone size: NA
D gene: NA
CDR3 DNA: TGCGCCAGCAGCCAAGGCTGGGCAGATAGCAATCAGCCCCAGCATTTT
CDR3 protein: CASSQGWADSNQPQHF

J gene: TRBJ2-7
V gene: TRBV5-6
clone size: NA
D gene: NA
CDR3 DNA: TGTGCCAGCAGCTCAGGGGGGCTCCCATGGGAGCAGTACTTC
CDR3 protein: CASSSGGLPWEQYF

J gene: TRBJ1-1
V gene: TRBV30
clone size: NA
D gene: NA
CDR3 DNA: TGTGCCTGGAGTGGTTCGGTTTGGGGGCGAACTGAAGCTTTCTTT
CDR3 protein: CAWSGSVWGRTEAFF

J gene: TRBJ2-3
V gene: TRBV2
clone size: NA
D gene: TRBD2
CDR3 DNA: TGTGCCAGCAGTGAAGCGTTCGGCCTAGCGACTAGCGGGAGTAGAGATACGCAGTATTTT
CDR3 protein: CASSEAFGLATSGSRDTQYF